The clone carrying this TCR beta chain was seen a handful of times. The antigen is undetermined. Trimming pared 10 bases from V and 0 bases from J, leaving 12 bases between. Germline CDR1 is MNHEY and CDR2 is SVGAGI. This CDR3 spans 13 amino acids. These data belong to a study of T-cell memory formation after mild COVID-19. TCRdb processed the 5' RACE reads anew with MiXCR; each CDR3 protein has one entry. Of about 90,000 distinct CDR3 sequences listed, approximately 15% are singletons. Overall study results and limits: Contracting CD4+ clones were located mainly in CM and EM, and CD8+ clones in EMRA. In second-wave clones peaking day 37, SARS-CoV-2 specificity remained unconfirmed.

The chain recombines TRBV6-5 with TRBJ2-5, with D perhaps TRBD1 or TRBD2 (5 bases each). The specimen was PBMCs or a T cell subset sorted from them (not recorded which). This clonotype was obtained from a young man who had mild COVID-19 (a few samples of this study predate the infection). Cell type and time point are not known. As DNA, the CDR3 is TGTGCCACCGGGGCGGCAGACCAAGAGACCCAGTACTTC. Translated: CATGAADQETQYF.